This T cell receptor beta chain was found in a study of T-cell memory formation after mild COVID-19. General observations from the study: A second wave of clones peaked on day 37, and their SARS-CoV-2 specificity went unconfirmed.

As concerns this clonotype: What it binds is not known.

It was 5'RACE with constant-segment primers that produced the TCR alpha and TCR beta cDNA libraries, which carried sample barcodes and UMIs. One entry per CDR3 protein, called by TCRdb with MiXCR from the 5' RACE reads. The sample holds 550,000 to 700,000 distinct CDR3 sequences, under 20% seen once. Germline trimming cut 7 bases from V and 7 bases from J; bases unmatched to any gene: 14. Germline loops: CDR1 GTSNPN, CDR2 SVGIG (reference sequence). The CDR3 totals 16 residues. The sequencing input was PBMCs or a T cell subset sorted from them (not recorded which). This chain joins TRBV30 and TRBJ2-1, with TRBD2 matching over 12 bases. The clonotype comes from an adult woman who had mild COVID-19 (a few samples of this study predate the infection). Cell type and time point are not known. CDR3 nucleotide sequence: TGTGCCTCGCGGACTAGCGGGATAGTTTATGTGAATGAGCAGTTCTTC. It specifies CASRTSGIVYVNEQFF.